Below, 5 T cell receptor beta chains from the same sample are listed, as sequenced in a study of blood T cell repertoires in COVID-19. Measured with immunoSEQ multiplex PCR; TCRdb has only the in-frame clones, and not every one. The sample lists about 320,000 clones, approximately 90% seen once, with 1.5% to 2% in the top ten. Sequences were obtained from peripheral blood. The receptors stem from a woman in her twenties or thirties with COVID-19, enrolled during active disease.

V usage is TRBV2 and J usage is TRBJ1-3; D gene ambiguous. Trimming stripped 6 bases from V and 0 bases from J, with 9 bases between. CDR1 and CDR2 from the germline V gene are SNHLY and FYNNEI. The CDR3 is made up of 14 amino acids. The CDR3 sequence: CASRQSVSGNTIYF. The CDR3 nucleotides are TGTGCCAGCAGGCAGTCCGTCTCTGGAAACACCATATATTTT. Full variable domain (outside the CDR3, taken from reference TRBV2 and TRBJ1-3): EPEVTQTPSHQVTQMGQEVILRCVPISNHLYFYWYRQILGQKVEFLVSFYNNEISEKSEIFDDQFSVERPDGSNFTLKIRSTKLEDSAMYFCASRQSVSGNTIYFGEGSWLTVV.

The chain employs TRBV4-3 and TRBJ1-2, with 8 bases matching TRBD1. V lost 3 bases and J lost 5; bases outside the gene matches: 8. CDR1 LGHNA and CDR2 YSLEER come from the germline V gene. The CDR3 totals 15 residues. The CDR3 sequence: CASSQNAGGYYGYTF. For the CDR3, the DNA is TGCGCCAGCAGCCAGAATGCAGGGGGCTATTATGGCTACACCTTC.

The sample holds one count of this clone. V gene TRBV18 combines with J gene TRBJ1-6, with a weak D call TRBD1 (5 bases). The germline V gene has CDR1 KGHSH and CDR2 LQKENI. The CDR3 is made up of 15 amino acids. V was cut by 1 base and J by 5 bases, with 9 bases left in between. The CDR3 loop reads CASSPRGVDNSPLHF. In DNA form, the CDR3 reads TGTGCCAGCTCACCACGGGGGGTTGATAATTCACCCCTCCACTTT.

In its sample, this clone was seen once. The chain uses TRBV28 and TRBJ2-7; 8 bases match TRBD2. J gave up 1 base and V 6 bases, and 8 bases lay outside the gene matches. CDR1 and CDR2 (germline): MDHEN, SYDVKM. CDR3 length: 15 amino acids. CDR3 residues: CASSSPAGVSYEQYF. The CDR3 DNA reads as TGTGCCAGCAGCTCCCCAGCGGGGGTTTCCTACGAGCAGTACTTC.

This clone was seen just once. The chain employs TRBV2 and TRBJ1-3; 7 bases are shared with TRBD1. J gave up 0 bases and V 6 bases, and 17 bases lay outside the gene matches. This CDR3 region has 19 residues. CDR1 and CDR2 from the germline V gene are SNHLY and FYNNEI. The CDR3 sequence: CASRVWDSSVRSSGNTIYF. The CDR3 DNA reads TGTGCCAGCAGGGTATGGGACAGTTCTGTTAGAAGCTCTGGAAACACCATATATTTT.